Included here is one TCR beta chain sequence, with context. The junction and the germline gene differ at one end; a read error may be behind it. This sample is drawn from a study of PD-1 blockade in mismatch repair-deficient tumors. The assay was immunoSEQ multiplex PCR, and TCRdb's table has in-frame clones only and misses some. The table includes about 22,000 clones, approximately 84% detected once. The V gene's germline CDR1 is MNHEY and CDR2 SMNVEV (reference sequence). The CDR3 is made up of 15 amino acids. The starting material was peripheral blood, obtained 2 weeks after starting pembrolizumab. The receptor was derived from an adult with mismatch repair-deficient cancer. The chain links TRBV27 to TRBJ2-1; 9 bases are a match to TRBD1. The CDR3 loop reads CASNLQGAADNEQFF. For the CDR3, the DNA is TGTGCCAGCAATTTACAGGGGGCGGCGGACAATGAGCAGTTCTTC.